This TCR beta chain was obtained from a study of cytomegalovirus exposure and HLA in healthy donors. Notes on the study in general: There were approximately 150 TCR beta chains listed as cytomegalovirus-associated. Through in vitro validation, three CMV-associated chains were shown to be specific for CMV antigens. Reports showed the classifier diagnosing cytomegalovirus status with high specificity and sensitivity. The finding came from a later analysis; first-cohort TCR clusters tended to co-occur in the 95 to 150 validation repertoires.

Turning to this clone: What it recognizes is unknown.

TCRdb's table, derived via immunoSEQ multiplex PCR, lists solely in-frame clones and lacks some. The sample shows about 100,000 clones, 70% to 85% of them seen only once. The CDR3 length is 16 residues. V trimming: 0 bases; J trimming: 12 bases; junction bases outside the gene matches: 9. The germline V gene has CDR1 SGHTA and CDR2 FQGTGA. Sequencing was done on a sample of PBMCs. The clonotype originates from a woman in her late teens or twenties in good health and CMV-seronegative. The chain combines TRBV7-3 with TRBJ2-1; TRBD2 aligns across 12 bases. The CDR3 nucleotides read TGTGCCAGCAGCTTAACGATTGAGGGACTAGCGGGTCGGCAGTTCTTC. Translated, it gives CASSLTIEGLAGRQFF.